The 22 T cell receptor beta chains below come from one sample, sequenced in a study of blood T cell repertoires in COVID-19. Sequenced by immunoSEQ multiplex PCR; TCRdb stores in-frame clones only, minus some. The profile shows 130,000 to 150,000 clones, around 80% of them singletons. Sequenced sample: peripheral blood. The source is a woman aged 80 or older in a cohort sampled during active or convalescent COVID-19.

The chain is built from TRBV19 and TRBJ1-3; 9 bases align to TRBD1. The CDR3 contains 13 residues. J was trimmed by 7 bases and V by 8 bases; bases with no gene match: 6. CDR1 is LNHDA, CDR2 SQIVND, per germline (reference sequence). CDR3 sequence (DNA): TGTGCCAGTCGCGGGACAGGGAGGAACACCATATATTTT. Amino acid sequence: CASRGTGRNTIYF.

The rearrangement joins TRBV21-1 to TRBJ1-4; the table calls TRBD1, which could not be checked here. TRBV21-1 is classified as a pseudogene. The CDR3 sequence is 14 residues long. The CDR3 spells CASRKTGLNEKLFF. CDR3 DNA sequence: TGTGCCAGCAGGAAGACAGGGTTGAATGAAAAACTGTTTTTT.

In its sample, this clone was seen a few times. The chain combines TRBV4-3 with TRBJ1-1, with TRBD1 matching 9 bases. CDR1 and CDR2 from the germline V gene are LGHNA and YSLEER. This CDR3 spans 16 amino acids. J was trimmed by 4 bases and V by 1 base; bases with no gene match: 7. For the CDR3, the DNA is TGCGCCAGCAGCCAAGGGACAGGGGCTGACACCACTGAAGCTTTCTTT. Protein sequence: CASSQGTGADTTEAFF.

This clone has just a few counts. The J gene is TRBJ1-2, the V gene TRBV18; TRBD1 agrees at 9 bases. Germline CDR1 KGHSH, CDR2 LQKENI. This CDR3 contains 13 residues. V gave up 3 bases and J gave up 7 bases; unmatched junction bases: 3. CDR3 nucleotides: TGTGCCAGCTCACCTACAGGGGGCAGTGGCTACACCTTC. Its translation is CASSPTGGSGYTF.

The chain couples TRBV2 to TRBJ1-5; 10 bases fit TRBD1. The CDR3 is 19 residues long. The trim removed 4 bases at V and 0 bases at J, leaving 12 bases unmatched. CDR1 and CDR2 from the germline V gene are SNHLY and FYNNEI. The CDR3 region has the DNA TGTGCCAGCAGTGGGGCGAGACAGGGGGCTCGGTATAGCAATCAGCCCCAGCATTTT. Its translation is CASSGARQGARYSNQPQHF.

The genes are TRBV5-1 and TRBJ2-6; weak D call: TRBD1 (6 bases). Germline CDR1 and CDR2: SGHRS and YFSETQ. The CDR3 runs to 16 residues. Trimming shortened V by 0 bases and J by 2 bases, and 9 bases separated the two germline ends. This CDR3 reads CASSLDRVTGANVLTF. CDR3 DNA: TGCGCCAGCAGCTTGGACAGGGTTACTGGGGCCAACGTCCTGACTTTC.

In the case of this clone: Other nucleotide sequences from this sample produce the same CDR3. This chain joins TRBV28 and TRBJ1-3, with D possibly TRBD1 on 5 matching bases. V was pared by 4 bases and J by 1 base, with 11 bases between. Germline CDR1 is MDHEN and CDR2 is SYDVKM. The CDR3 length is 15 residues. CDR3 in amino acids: CASSSGGSSGNTIYF. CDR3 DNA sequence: TGTGCCAGCAGTTCGGGGGGGTCTTCTGGAAACACCATATATTTT. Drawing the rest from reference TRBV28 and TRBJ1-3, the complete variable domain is DVKVTQSSRYLVKRTGEKVFLECVQDMDHENMFWYRQDPGLGLRLIYFSYDVKMKEKGDIPEGYSVSREKKERFSLILESASTNQTSMYLCASSSGGSSGNTIYFGEGSWLTVV.

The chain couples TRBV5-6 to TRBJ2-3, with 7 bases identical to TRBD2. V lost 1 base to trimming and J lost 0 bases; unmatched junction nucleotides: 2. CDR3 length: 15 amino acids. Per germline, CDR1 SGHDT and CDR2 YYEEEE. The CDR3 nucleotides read TGTGCCAGCAGCTTGCGGCGGGGGAGCACAGATACGCAGTATTTT. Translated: CASSLRRGSTDTQYF.

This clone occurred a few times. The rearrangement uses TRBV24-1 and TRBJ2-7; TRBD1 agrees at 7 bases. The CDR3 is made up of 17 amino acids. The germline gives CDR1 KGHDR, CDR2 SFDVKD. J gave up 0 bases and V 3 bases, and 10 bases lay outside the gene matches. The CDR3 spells CATSDQPGQLSSYEQYV. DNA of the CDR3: TGTGCCACCAGTGATCAACCGGGACAGCTAAGCTCCTACGAGCAGTACGTC.

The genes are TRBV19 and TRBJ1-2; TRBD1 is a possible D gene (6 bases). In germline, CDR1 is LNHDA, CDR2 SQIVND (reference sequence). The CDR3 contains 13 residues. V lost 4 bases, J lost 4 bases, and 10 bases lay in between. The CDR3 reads CASSTDRRYGYTF. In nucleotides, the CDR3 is TGTGCCAGTAGTACCGACAGGCGCTATGGCTACACCTTC.

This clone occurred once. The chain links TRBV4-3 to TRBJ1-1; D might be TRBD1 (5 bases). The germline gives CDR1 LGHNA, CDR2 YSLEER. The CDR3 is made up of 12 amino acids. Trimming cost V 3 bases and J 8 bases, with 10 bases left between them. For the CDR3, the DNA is TGCGCCAGCAGCCACAGGGTGGGGGAAGCTTTCTTT. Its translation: CASSHRVGEAFF.

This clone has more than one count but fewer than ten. CDR3 DNA: TGTGCCAGTAGTATAGAGTTTCGGAGGGGGCCTGAAGCTTTCTTT. Its protein product is CASSIEFRRGPEAFF. The rearrangement links TRBV19 to TRBJ1-1; TRBD1 matches 7 bases. This CDR3 has 15 amino acids. V gave up 0 bases and J gave up 6 bases; unmatched junction bases: 7. Germline lookup yields CDR1 LNHDA and CDR2 SQIVND (reference sequence). The full variable domain, completed using reference TRBV19 and TRBJ1-1, is DGGITQSPKYLFRKEGQNVTLSCEQNLNHDAMYWYRQDPGQGLRLIYYSQIVNDFQKGDIAEGYSVSREKKESFPLTVTSAQKNPTAFYLCASSIEFRRGPEAFFGQGTRLTVV.

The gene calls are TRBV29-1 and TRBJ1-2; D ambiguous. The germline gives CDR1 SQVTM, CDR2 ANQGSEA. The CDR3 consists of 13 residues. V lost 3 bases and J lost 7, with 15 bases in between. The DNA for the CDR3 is TGCAGCGTTGAGTTCGTAGGGAGTCGTGGCTACACCTTC. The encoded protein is CSVEFVGSRGYTF.

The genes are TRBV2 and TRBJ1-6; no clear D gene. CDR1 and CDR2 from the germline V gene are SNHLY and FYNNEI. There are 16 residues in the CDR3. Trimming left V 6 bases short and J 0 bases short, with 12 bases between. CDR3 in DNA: TGTGCCAGCAGGCAGACTAAGGGCTCCTATAATTCACCCCTCCACTTT. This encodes CASRQTKGSYNSPLHF.

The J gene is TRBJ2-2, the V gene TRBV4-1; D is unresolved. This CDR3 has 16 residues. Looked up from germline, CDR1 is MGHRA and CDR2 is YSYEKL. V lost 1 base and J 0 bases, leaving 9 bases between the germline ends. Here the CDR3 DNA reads TGCGCCAGCAGCCAAGCCTACCAAACGAACACCGGGGAGCTGTTTTTT. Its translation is CASSQAYQTNTGELFF.

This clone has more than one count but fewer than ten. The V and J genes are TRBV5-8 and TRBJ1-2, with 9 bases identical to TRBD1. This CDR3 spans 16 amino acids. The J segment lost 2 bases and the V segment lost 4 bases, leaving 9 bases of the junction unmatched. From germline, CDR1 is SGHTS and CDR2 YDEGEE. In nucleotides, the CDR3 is TGTGCCAGCAGCGAATGGGGACAGGGACGAAACTATGGCTACACCTTC. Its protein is CASSEWGQGRNYGYTF.

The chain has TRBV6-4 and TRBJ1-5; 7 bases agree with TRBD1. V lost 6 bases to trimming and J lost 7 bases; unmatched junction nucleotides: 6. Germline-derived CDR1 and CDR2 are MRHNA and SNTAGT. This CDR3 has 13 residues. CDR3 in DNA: TGTGCCAGCAGCAGACAGGGCGGCCAGCCCCAGCATTTT. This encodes CASSRQGGQPQHF.

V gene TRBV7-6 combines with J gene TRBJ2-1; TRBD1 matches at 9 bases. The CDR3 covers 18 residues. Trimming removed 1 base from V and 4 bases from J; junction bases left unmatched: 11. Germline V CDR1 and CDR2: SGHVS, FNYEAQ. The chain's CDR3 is CASSLVSGQGYTYNEQFF. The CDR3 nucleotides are TGTGCCAGCAGCTTAGTCTCGGGACAGGGATACACATACAATGAGCAGTTCTTC.

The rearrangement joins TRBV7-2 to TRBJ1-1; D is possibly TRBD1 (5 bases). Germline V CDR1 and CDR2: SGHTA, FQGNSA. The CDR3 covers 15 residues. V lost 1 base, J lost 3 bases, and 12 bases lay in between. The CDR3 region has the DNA TGTGCCAGCAGCTTAGACGCGACGGGGGACACTGAAGCTTTCTTT. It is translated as CASSLDATGDTEAFF.

The CDR3 nucleotides read TGTGCCAGCAACCGGAGGACAGAGATGAACACTGAAGCTTTCTTT. Protein product: CASNRRTEMNTEAFF. The V gene is TRBV21-1, the J gene TRBJ1-1; TRBD1 is the table's D call and was not checked against the DNA. TRBV21-1 is a pseudogene locus. There are 15 residues in the CDR3.

CDR3 in DNA: TGTGCCAGCAGCGGGGGAGCCGGACCCGGGGCCAACGTCCTGACTTTC. This translates into CASSGGAGPGANVLTF. The gene calls are TRBV9 and TRBJ2-6, with a tentative D call TRBD2 (5 bases). Germline V lookup: CDR1 SGDLS, CDR2 YYNGEE. CDR3 length: 16 amino acids. V lost 3 bases and J 4 bases, leaving 14 bases between the germline ends. The full variable domain, its missing parts supplied by reference TRBV9 and TRBJ2-6, is DSGVTQTPKHLITATGQRVTLRCSPRSGDLSVYWYQQSLDQGLQFLIQYYNGEERAKGNILERFSAQQFPDLHSELNLSSLELGDSALYFCASSGGAGPGANVLTFGAGSRLTVL.

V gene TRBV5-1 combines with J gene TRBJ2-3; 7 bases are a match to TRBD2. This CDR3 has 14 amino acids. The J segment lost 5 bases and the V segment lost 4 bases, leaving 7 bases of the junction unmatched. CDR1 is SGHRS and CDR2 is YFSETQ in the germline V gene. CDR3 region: CASSAGTIGDTQYF. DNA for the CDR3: TGCGCCAGCAGCGCTGGGACTATAGGAGATACGCAGTATTTT.